This T cell receptor beta chain came from a study of shared clonotypes between healthy human individuals. The V gene lost 10 bases and the J gene lost 3 bases, with 18 bases spanning the gap. The CDR3 totals 15 residues. Per the germline V gene, CDR1 is LNHDA and CDR2 is SQIVND (reference sequence). This clone was detected once. Original data processing: Owing to the provision of junction-only sequences devoid of quality scores by immunoSEQ, filtering differed. Profiling relied on immunoSEQ multiplex PCR, and the TCRdb table lists in-frame clones only, not all of them. The DNA gave D and trimming, while V, J and clone size come from that table. The sample shows about 2.4 million clones, approximately 94% of them seen only once.

The sequence was collected from a man aged 18 to 30 in good health. The sequencing input was naive CD4+ T cells sorted from blood. Subset specified: CD45RA+ positively selected. The J gene is TRBJ2-2, the V gene TRBV19; TRBD2 is a possible D gene (5 bases). CDR3 DNA sequence: TGTGCCACTAAACCCGGGATTACGGACACCGGGGAGCTGTTTTTT. It is translated as CATKPGITDTGELFF.